This T cell receptor beta chain was captured in a study of T-cell memory formation after mild COVID-19. The study's findings and limits: Those CD4+ clones that contracted were mainly in CM and EM (CD8+ ones in EMRA). Balance between CD4 and CD8 was seen in clones contracting day 15 to 85, and a CD4+ lean was seen in later expanders. That cross-reactive memory joined was suggested by some responding clones appearing in pre-infection memory.

The V and J ends lost 3 bases and 4 bases respectively, with 7 bases between them. The CDR3 covers 13 residues. Details on this clonotype: Its matching antigen is unknown.

The authors produced TCR alpha and TCR beta cDNA libraries with sample barcodes and UMIs by 5'RACE using constant-segment primers. TCRdb independently ran MiXCR on the 5' RACE reads; one entry per CDR3 protein. The sample carries tens of thousands of distinct CDR3 sequences, 9% to 15% recorded once. Sample: PBMCs or a T cell subset sorted from them (not recorded which). The receptor was derived from a man between 18 and 29 years old who had mild COVID-19 (a few samples of this study predate the infection). Cell type and time point are not known. V is TRBV12-3 or TRBV12-4 and J is TRBJ1-3; D remains unclear. This chain's CDR3 is CASSLSTGNTIYF. CDR3 coding DNA: TGTGCCAGCAGTTTGTCCACCGGAAACACCATATATTTT.